These 7 T cell receptor beta chains originate from one sample sequenced in a study of CD8+ T cells in alopecia areata. cDNA reverse transcribed from extracted RNA served as the sequencing template. Assay used: immunoSEQ multiplex PCR; TCRdb lists only in-frame clones, some missing. The sample consists of 110,000 to 150,000 clones, roughly 58% of them appearing once. The sequenced sample was CD8+ T cells sorted from blood. These TCRs come from a human donor in good health.

As to this clone: Other DNA sequences within the sample encode an identical CDR3. The chain couples TRBV27 to TRBJ1-5; the D is unclear. This CDR3 has 13 amino acids. Per germline, CDR1 MNHEY and CDR2 SMNVEV (reference sequence). Trimming took 3 bases from V and 5 from J, leaving 8 bases between them. As DNA, the CDR3 is TGTGCCAGCAGTTTGGCTAGGGATCAGCCCCAGCATTTT. Amino acid sequence: CASSLARDQPQHF.

This clone showed up just a few times. J is TRBJ2-3 and V is TRBV10-3; 11 bases fit TRBD2. The CDR3 spans 15 residues. Germline-derived CDR1 and CDR2 are ENHRY and SYGVKD. V shed 3 bases, J shed 4 bases, and the junction held 3 bases outside the gene matches. As DNA, the CDR3 is TGTGCCATCAGTGAACTAGCGGGAGATCCAGATACGCAGTATTTT. This translates into CAISELAGDPDTQYF.

V is TRBV13 and J is TRBJ2-1; tentative D call: TRBD2 (5 bases). Trimming removed 4 bases from V and 7 bases from J, with 11 bases in between. The germline V gene encodes CDR1 PRHDT and CDR2 FYEKMQ (reference sequence). The CDR3 contains 13 residues. The DNA for the CDR3 is TGTGCCAGCAGCTCCAGGACTTGGAATGAGCAGTTCTTC. Protein product: CASSSRTWNEQFF.

The rearrangement links TRBV30 to TRBJ1-1; D gene unclear. V lost 5 bases, J lost 0 bases, and 16 bases lay in between. Germline assignment: CDR1 GTSNPN and CDR2 SVGIG (reference sequence). The CDR3 is made up of 15 amino acids. The CDR3 coding sequence is TGTGCCTGGGATAACTCCGGGGTCCTGAACACTGAAGCTTTCTTT. It yields the protein CAWDNSGVLNTEAFF.

This clone was seen more than once but under ten times. The genes are TRBV27 and TRBJ2-7; 11 nucleotides match TRBD1. CDR3 length: 14 residues. V lost 8 bases, J lost 3 bases, and 6 bases stayed unmatched. Germline CDR1 and CDR2: MNHEY and SMNVEV (reference sequence). CDR3 nucleotides: TGTGCCAGCTCGGCCGGGACAGGGGGCTACGAGCAGTACTTC. It codes for CASSAGTGGYEQYF.

This chain connects TRBV11-2 to TRBJ2-2; D unclear. CDR1 SGHAT and CDR2 FQNNGV come from the germline V gene. Trimming shortened V by 1 base and J by 6 bases, and 3 bases separated the two germline ends. There are 12 residues in the CDR3. The CDR3 loop is CASSLVPGELFF. The CDR3 DNA sequence: TGTGCCAGCAGCTTAGTTCCCGGGGAGCTGTTTTTT.

In this sample, this clone turned up a few times. This rearrangement joins TRBV6-1 to TRBJ2-7, with 10 bases lining up with TRBD2. The CDR3 length is 12 residues. The V segment lost 8 bases and the J segment 6 bases; nucleotides outside the gene matches: 4. CDR1 MNHNS and CDR2 SASEGT come from the germline V gene. The CDR3 spells CASRASGGEQYF. CDR3 nucleotides: TGTGCCAGCCGGGCTAGCGGGGGCGAGCAGTACTTC.